The T cell receptor beta chain described here comes from a study of PD-L1 blockade in urothelial cancer. Documented time point: peripheral blood 6 weeks after treatment start. TCRdb's table, derived via immunoSEQ multiplex PCR, lists solely in-frame clones and lacks some. The sample lists tens of thousands of clones, 88% occurring once. The sequencing used PBMCs, collected around atezolizumab (anti-PD-L1) treatment. This clonotype was sampled from a man in his 60s with urothelial cancer.

The CDR3: CASSVDRGVGGYTF. In DNA, the CDR3 is TGTGCCAGCAGCGTGGACAGGGGAGTGGGTGGCTACACCTTC. The V gene is TRBV5-6, the J gene TRBJ1-2, with TRBD1 identical over 9 bases. CDR3 length: 14 amino acids. Germline lookup yields CDR1 SGHDT and CDR2 YYEEEE. V lost 4 bases, J lost 7 bases, and 8 bases stayed unmatched.